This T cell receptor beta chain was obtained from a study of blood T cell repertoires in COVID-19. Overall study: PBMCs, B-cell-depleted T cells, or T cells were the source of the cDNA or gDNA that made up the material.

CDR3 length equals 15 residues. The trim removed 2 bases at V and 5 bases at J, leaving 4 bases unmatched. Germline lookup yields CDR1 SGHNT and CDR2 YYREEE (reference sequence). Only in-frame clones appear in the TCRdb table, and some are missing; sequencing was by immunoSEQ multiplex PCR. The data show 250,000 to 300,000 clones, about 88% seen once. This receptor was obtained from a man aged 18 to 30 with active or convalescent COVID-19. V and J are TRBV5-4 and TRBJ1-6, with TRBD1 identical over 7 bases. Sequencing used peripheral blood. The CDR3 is CASSLLRGDNSPLHF. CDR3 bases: TGTGCCAGCAGCTTACTCAGGGGGGATAATTCACCCCTCCACTTT.